This TCR beta chain was captured by sequencing in a study of shared clonotypes between healthy human individuals. Study overall: Three plates each covered CD4 naive and memory; CD8 naive two, CD8 memory one.

The CDR3 loop spans 13 amino acids. The germline gives CDR1 GTSNPN, CDR2 SVGIG (reference sequence). V lost 8 bases and J lost 1, with 13 bases in between. The study separated CD4+ cells into CD45RA+ naive and CD45RA-negative memory subsets. The protocol was immunoSEQ multiplex PCR, while the TCRdb copy is restricted to in-frame clones and leaves out a portion. The sample yields 1.4 million or so clones, just under 99% seen once. The chain joins TRBV30 to TRBJ2-3, with D hard to call. This TCR derives from a man aged 30 to 39 in good health. Sequencing was done on a sample of naive CD4+ T cells sorted from blood. Specified subset: CD45RA+ positively selected. This chain's CDR3 is CASGLGGTDTQYF. CDR3 DNA: TGTGCCAGTGGGCTAGGCGGCACAGATACGCAGTATTTT.